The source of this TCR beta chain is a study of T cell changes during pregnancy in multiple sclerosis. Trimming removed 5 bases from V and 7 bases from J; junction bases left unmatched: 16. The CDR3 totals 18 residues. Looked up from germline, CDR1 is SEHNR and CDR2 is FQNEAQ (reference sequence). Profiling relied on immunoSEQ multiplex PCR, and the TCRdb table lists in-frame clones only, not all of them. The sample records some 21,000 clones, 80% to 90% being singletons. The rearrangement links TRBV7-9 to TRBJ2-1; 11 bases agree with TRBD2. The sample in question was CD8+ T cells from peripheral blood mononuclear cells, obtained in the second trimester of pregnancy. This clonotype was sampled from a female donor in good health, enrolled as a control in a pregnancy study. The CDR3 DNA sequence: TGTGCCAGCAGCCCTGCCAACAAGGGGGGGACTAGCGGAAATGAGCAGTTCTTC. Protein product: CASSPANKGGTSGNEQFF.